The rows below give T cell receptor beta chains drawn from one sample of a study of T cells in Graves' hyperthyroidism and ophthalmopathy. MiXCR, run by TCRdb on the multiplex PCR reads, gives a single entry per CDR3 protein. The repertoire has around 600,000 distinct CDR3 sequences, 11% to 15% of them found once; the top ten carry more than 6%. The sample was blood. The receptors stem from a woman aged 18-29 years with Graves' ophthalmopathy. CDR3s include the opening cysteine and the closing phenylalanine or tryptophan. The D gene is left open where the match is weak. Clone size, where shown, is once, few, many, or a class for clones that have expanded.

length: 14; size: many; J: TRBJ2-6; D: TRBD2; V: TRBV20-1; DNA: TGCAGTGCATGGACTAGCCCTGGGGCCAACGTCCTGACTTTC; CDR3: CSAWTSPGANVLTF
length: 15; size: NA; J: TRBJ2-7; D: TRBD1; V: TRBV9; DNA: TGTGCCAGCAGCCCTAGACAGGGGATCTCCTACGAGCAGTACTTC; CDR3: CASSPRQGISYEQYF
length: 16; size: many; J: TRBJ2-7; D: NA; V: TRBV10-3; DNA: TGTGCCTCAGAAAGCGACGACAGGAGGAGCTCCTACGAGCAGTACTTC; CDR3: CASESDDRRSSYEQYF
length: 16; size: few; J: TRBJ2-7; D: TRBD2; V: TRBV19; DNA: TGTGCCAGTAGTATAGTTGGGCCTAGCGGGAGCTACGAGCAGTACTTC; CDR3: CASSIVGPSGSYEQYF
length: 13; size: NA; J: TRBJ1-6; D: NA; V: TRBV18; DNA: TGTGCCAGCTCACCAGGGAGCAATTCACCCCTCCGCTTT; CDR3: CASSPGSNSPLRF
length: 15; size: few; J: TRBJ2-7; D: NA; V: TRBV19; DNA: TGTGCCAGTAGTACCCACCTGGGCTCGCCCTACGAGCAGTACTTC; CDR3: CASSTHLGSPYEQYF
length: 17; size: NA; J: TRBJ2-7; D: TRBD2; V: TRBV12-3/TRBV12-4; DNA: TGTGCCAGCAGCCCCAATCCTAGCGGGAGGCGCCCCTACGAGCAGTACTTC; CDR3: CASSPNPSGRRPYEQYF
length: 24; size: many; J: TRBJ2-1; D: TRBD1; V: TRBV6-1; DNA: TGTGCCAGCAGTGCCCCCAGTGCCGTCCGGACAGGGGCCCGTGCGGGACCTTTCTACAATGAGCAGTTCTTC; CDR3: CASSAPSAVRTGARAGPFYNEQFF
length: 13; size: many; J: TRBJ1-5; D: NA; V: TRBV29-1; DNA: TGCAGCGCTGCCCCAGGAGGCAATCAGCCCCAGCATTTT; CDR3: CSAAPGGNQPQHF
length: 17; size: many; J: TRBJ2-5; D: TRBD2; V: TRBV4-2; DNA: TGTGCCAGCAGTCTACCGGGACTAGCGCATTTGGAAGAGACCCAGTACTTC; CDR3: CASSLPGLAHLEETQYF
length: 16; size: many; J: TRBJ2-3; D: NA; V: TRBV9; DNA: TGTGCCAGCAGCCTACAGGCAGGCGGGAGCACAGATACGCAGTATTTT; CDR3: CASSLQAGGSTDTQYF
length: 19; size: few; J: TRBJ2-7; D: TRBD2; V: TRBV29-1; DNA: TGCAGCGTTGAGGAAGGCCCGGTAAGGGGAGGGCCGCGGTGGCGTGAGCAGTACTTC; CDR3: CSVEEGPVRGGPRWREQYF
length: 18; size: many; J: TRBJ2-1; D: TRBD2; V: TRBV24-1; DNA: TGTGCCACCAGTGACCTCAGGACTAGCGGTAGCTCCTACAATGAGCAGTTCTTC; CDR3: CATSDLRTSGSSYNEQFF
length: 16; size: few; J: TRBJ2-3; D: TRBD1; V: TRBV4-2; DNA: TGTGCCAGCAGCCAAGAGTCAACAGGGGCGACAGATACGCAGTATTTT; CDR3: CASSQESTGATDTQYF
length: 13; size: few; J: TRBJ2-6; D: NA; V: TRBV2; DNA: TGTGCCAGCACGGCCTCTGGGGCCAACGTCCTGACTTTC; CDR3: CASTASGANVLTF
length: 13; size: many; J: TRBJ1-2; D: TRBD1; V: TRBV20-1; DNA: TGCAGTGCTTCTACAGGGGAGGGCTATGGCTACACCTTC; CDR3: CSASTGEGYGYTF
length: 11; size: many; J: TRBJ2-5; D: NA; V: TRBV11-3; DNA: TGTGCCAGCAGCTCCGGACGGACCCAGTACTTC; CDR3: CASSSGRTQYF
length: 14; size: many; J: TRBJ2-7; D: NA; V: TRBV20-1; DNA: TGCAGTGCTAGAGATTCCGGCAGGGGGGACGAGCAGTACTTC; CDR3: CSARDSGRGDEQYF
length: 20; size: many; J: TRBJ2-3; D: NA; V: TRBV19; DNA: TGTGCCAGTAGTAGGATTGGGAACAGGGTGAGACTTTCTGGCACAGATACGCAGTATTTT; CDR3: CASSRIGNRVRLSGTDTQYF
length: 16; size: many; J: TRBJ2-7; D: NA; V: TRBV28; DNA: TGTGCCAGCAGTTTTCCTGGCGGACAGAGCTCCTACGAGCAGTACTTC; CDR3: CASSFPGGQSSYEQYF
length: 14; size: NA; J: TRBJ1-6; D: NA; V: TRBV7-8; DNA: TGTGCCAGCAGCTTACGACAGTATAATTCACCCCTCCACTTT; CDR3: CASSLRQYNSPLHF
length: 15; size: many; J: TRBJ2-2; D: NA; V: TRBV30; DNA: TGTGCCTGGTTACTACCGGGACCCAGCACCGGGGAGCTGTTTTTT; CDR3: CAWLLPGPSTGELFF
length: 15; size: many; J: TRBJ2-7; D: TRBD2; V: TRBV12-3/TRBV12-4; DNA: TGTGCCAGCAGTTTGGGACTAGCGAGATACCACGAGCAGTACTTC; CDR3: CASSLGLARYHEQYF
length: 15; size: few; J: TRBJ2-1; D: TRBD2; V: TRBV28; DNA: TGTGCCAGCAGGCTTCTAGCGGGAGGATTCAATGAGCAGTTCTTC; CDR3: CASRLLAGGFNEQFF
length: 15; size: NA; J: TRBJ2-2; D: NA; V: TRBV5-1; DNA: TGCGCCAGCAGCTTGGCAACGGCCAGCACCGGGGAGCTGTTTTTT; CDR3: CASSLATASTGELFF
length: 16; size: many; J: TRBJ2-2; D: TRBD1; V: TRBV30; DNA: TGTGCCTGGAGCGCCGGGACAGCGCTACGGACCGGGGAGCTGTTTTTT; CDR3: CAWSAGTALRTGELFF
length: 15; size: NA; J: TRBJ2-3; D: TRBD2; V: TRBV6-1; DNA: TGTGCCAGCAGCCTCCAAGCGGGAGGGGTAGATACGCAGTATTTT; CDR3: CASSLQAGGVDTQYF
length: 13; size: NA; J: TRBJ2-1; D: TRBD2; V: TRBV29-1; DNA: TGCAGCACCGGGAGGGGAGGATACAATGAGCAGTTCTTC; CDR3: CSTGRGGYNEQFF
length: 13; size: few; J: TRBJ2-2; D: TRBD2; V: TRBV12-3/TRBV12-4; DNA: TGTGCCAGCCTCCTGGGGGGGACCGGGGAGCTGTTTTTT; CDR3: CASLLGGTGELFF
length: 13; size: many; J: TRBJ2-2; D: NA; V: TRBV12-3/TRBV12-4; DNA: TGTGCCAGCAGCCAGGGACTTTCCGGGGAGCTGTTTTTT; CDR3: CASSQGLSGELFF
length: 14; size: NA; J: TRBJ1-1; D: TRBD1; V: TRBV6-1; DNA: TGTGCCAGCACCAAACAGGGGGCGGACACTGAAGCTTTCTTT; CDR3: CASTKQGADTEAFF
length: 14; size: NA; J: TRBJ2-3; D: NA; V: TRBV28; DNA: TGTGCCAGCAGCCTCCCGACTAGCACAGATACGCAGTATTTT; CDR3: CASSLPTSTDTQYF
length: 16; size: few; J: TRBJ2-7; D: TRBD2; V: TRBV27; DNA: TGTGCCAGCAGTTTAGGAACAAGCGGGAGCCTCCTGGAGCAGTACTTC; CDR3: CASSLGTSGSLLEQYF
length: 13; size: many; J: TRBJ1-1; D: NA; V: TRBV24-1; DNA: TGTGCCACCAGTGTTGGCCTCAACACTGAAGCTTTCTTT; CDR3: CATSVGLNTEAFF
length: 17; size: many; J: TRBJ1-5; D: NA; V: TRBV12-3/TRBV12-4; DNA: TGTGCCAGCTCAGCTTGGGATTACAGGGATGGTGGCCAGCCCCAGCATTTT; CDR3: CASSAWDYRDGGQPQHF
length: 14; size: many; J: TRBJ1-4; D: TRBD1; V: TRBV2; DNA: TGTGCCAGCAGGGGAGGACAGGGGAGGAAAAAACTGTTTTTT; CDR3: CASRGGQGRKKLFF
length: 17; size: NA; J: TRBJ2-5; D: TRBD1; V: TRBV28; DNA: TGTGCCAGCAGCACCTCCCGGGACAGGGGACTAGGGGAGACCCAGTACTTC; CDR3: CASSTSRDRGLGETQYF
length: 18; size: few; J: TRBJ2-1; D: TRBD2; V: TRBV11-3; DNA: TGTGCCAGCAGCTATGGACTAGCGGGAGGCCTCGGCGACAATGAGCAGTTCTTC; CDR3: CASSYGLAGGLGDNEQFF
length: 14; size: many; J: TRBJ2-5; D: NA; V: TRBV27; DNA: TGTGCCAGCAGTTTAGGAATATCCGTAGAGACCCAGTACTTC; CDR3: CASSLGISVETQYF
length: 17; size: few; J: TRBJ2-7; D: NA; V: TRBV7-7; DNA: TGTGCTAGCAGCGAGAAAACGCCGGACTCCCACTCCTACGAGCAGTACTTC; CDR3: CASSEKTPDSHSYEQYF
length: 13; size: many; J: TRBJ2-1; D: NA; V: TRBV10-3; DNA: TGTGCCATCAGTGAGCTTTCCCGGAATGAGCAGTTCTTC; CDR3: CAISELSRNEQFF
length: 15; size: NA; J: TRBJ2-7; D: NA; V: TRBV7-8; DNA: TGTGCCAGCAGCCACGAAGCTAACACCGTTGACGAGCAGTACTTC; CDR3: CASSHEANTVDEQYF
length: 16; size: NA; J: TRBJ2-7; D: TRBD1; V: TRBV20-1; DNA: TGCAGTGCTAGAGCGGGGGACAGGTTTAGCTCCTACGAGCAGTACTTC; CDR3: CSARAGDRFSSYEQYF
length: 14; size: few; J: TRBJ1-5; D: NA; V: TRBV5-5; DNA: TGTGCCAGCAGCTCCCGGGGCAGGGTCCAGCCCCAGCATTTT; CDR3: CASSSRGRVQPQHF
length: 13; size: many; J: TRBJ2-7; D: NA; V: TRBV7-6; DNA: TGTGCCAGCAGCGAGAAGGAGGCCTACGAGCAGTACTTC; CDR3: CASSEKEAYEQYF
length: 15; size: many; J: TRBJ2-7; D: NA; V: TRBV13; DNA: TGTGCCAGCAGCTTAGGGCCGGGGGCCTCCTACGAGCAGTACTTC; CDR3: CASSLGPGASYEQYF
length: 18; size: NA; J: TRBJ2-3; D: TRBD2; V: TRBV7-3; DNA: TGTGCCAGCAGCCCCGGTCGGGTGTTAGCGGGAGGTCGGGATACGCAGTATTTT; CDR3: CASSPGRVLAGGRDTQYF
length: 14; size: NA; J: TRBJ1-2; D: NA; V: TRBV27; DNA: TGTGCCAGCAGGACCCTCTCAGCTAACTATGGCTACACCTTC; CDR3: CASRTLSANYGYTF
length: 15; size: many; J: TRBJ2-1; D: NA; V: TRBV7-9; DNA: TGTGCCAGCAGTACAGTGCGGCTAGCAGGCGGTGAGCAGTTCTTC; CDR3: CASSTVRLAGGEQFF
length: 13; size: many; J: TRBJ2-5; D: NA; V: TRBV28; DNA: TGTGCCAGCAGTCGGCCTGGTCAAGAGACCCAGTACTTC; CDR3: CASSRPGQETQYF